One and the same sample provided the 4 T cell receptor beta chains below, sequenced in a study of prognosis after radiotherapy for stage I lung cancer. Starting from genomic DNA, TCR beta CDR3 was amplified through two-round multiplex PCR. Primers (each specific to one TRBV or TRBJ gene) were used in first-round PCR. TCRdb used MiXCR to reprocess the multiplex PCR reads, holding one entry per CDR3 protein. The sample holds 38,000 or so distinct CDR3 sequences; approximately 25% are singletons and the top ten take 25%. The sample was PBMCs, taken before or after stereotactic body radiation therapy (not recorded which). These receptors all stem from a donor aged 50 or older with non-small cell lung cancer.

At least ten counts were recorded for this clonotype. V is TRBV3-1 and J is TRBJ1-1; a possible D gene is TRBD1 (6 bases). The CDR3 runs 14 residues. With 7 bases removed from V and 1 base from J, the gap between germline ends came to 13 bases. From germline, CDR1 is LGHDT and CDR2 YNNKEL (reference sequence). The CDR3 sequence is CASTVGAENTEAFF. DNA of the CDR3: TGTGCCAGCACGGTGGGGGCAGAGAACACTGAAGCTTTCTTT.

At least ten counts were recorded for this clonotype. The chain recombines TRBV5-6 with TRBJ2-6; TRBD2 is a possible D gene (5 bases). This CDR3 is 17 amino acids long. Germline CDR1 is SGHDT and CDR2 is YYEEEE. Deletions cut 0 bases from V and 4 bases from J, with 14 bases between. CDR3 nucleotides: TGTGCCAGCAGCTTGGGGGCGAGGGCGACCGGGGCCAACGTCCTGACTTTC. It translates to CASSLGARATGANVLTF.

This clonotype was observed at least ten times. This chain connects TRBV4-1 to TRBJ2-2; D unresolved. This CDR3 region has 15 residues. With 4 bases removed from V and 0 bases from J, the gap between germline ends came to 9 bases. Per the germline V gene, CDR1 is MGHRA and CDR2 is YSYEKL. CDR3 loop: CASSRTGANTGELFF. Written as DNA, the CDR3 is TGCGCCAGCAGCCGGACGGGCGCGAACACCGGGGAGCTGTTTTTT.

This clonotype was seen repeatedly, ten times or more. The chain combines TRBV6-5 with TRBJ2-3, with 7 bases aligning to TRBD2. The CDR3 has 18 residues. Per the germline V gene, CDR1 is MNHEY and CDR2 is SVGAGI. After removal of 2 bases from V and 0 bases from J, the junction contained 11 bases not matched to a gene. CDR3 DNA: TGTGCCAGCAGTTACGGTTCAACGTGGGAGGGTAGCACAGATACGCAGTATTTT. Protein: CASSYGSTWEGSTDTQYF.